A selection of T cell receptor beta chains follows, all from one sample in a study of T cell changes during pregnancy in multiple sclerosis. Repertoires were generated with immunoSEQ multiplex PCR, while TCRdb's copy carries only in-frame clones and drops some. The data show around 69,000 clones, just over 90% seen once. The material was peripheral blood, obtained in the third trimester of pregnancy. The receptor source for this set is a female donor with multiple sclerosis, enrolled in a pregnancy study. Both conserved end residues are part of each CDR3. A D gene is named only where the DNA matches it firmly. A row's size may be missing; if present it is once, few, many or a size class.

d_call	v_call	clone_size	j_call	cdr3_nt	cdr3_aa
-	TRBV5-1	-	TRBJ2-3	TGCGCCAGCAGCCTCCCTAGCACAGATACGCAGTATTTT	CASSLPSTDTQYF
-	TRBV27	once	TRBJ2-2	TGTGCCAGCAGTCTCCTCGGGGAGCGGAGTAACACCGGGGAGCTGTTTTTT	CASSLLGERSNTGELFF
-	TRBV11-2	-	TRBJ2-5	TGTGCCAGCAGGCCTCCGGGGCAAGAGACCCAGTACTTC	CASRPPGQETQYF
TRBD1	TRBV18	-	TRBJ2-7	TGTGCCAGCTCACCGGGGACAGGGACCTACGAGCAGTACTTC	CASSPGTGTYEQYF
TRBD1	TRBV27	once	TRBJ2-7	TGTGCCAGCAGTTTAGGGACAGTTTACGAGCAGTACTTC	CASSLGTVYEQYF
-	TRBV30	-	TRBJ2-1	TGTGCCTGGAGTGTACGCGACAGGCGGTACAATGAGCAGTTCTTC	CAWSVRDRRYNEQFF
-	TRBV18	-	TRBJ2-3	TGTGCCAGCTCACCAATGGAGGGAGATACGCAGTATTTT	CASSPMEGDTQYF
TRBD2	TRBV10-3	-	TRBJ2-7	TGTGCCACCCACGTCGGGGGGGCGCGGAGCGAGCAGTACTTC	CATHVGGARSEQYF
-	TRBV5-1	once	TRBJ1-2	TGCGCCAGCAGCTCTCGGGTTCTCGCGATCTCCCCGTATGGCTACACCTTC	CASSSRVLAISPYGYTF
-	TRBV7-2	-	TRBJ2-7	TGTGCCAGCACCAGTATAAGTCACGAGCAGTACTTC	CASTSISHEQYF
-	TRBV6-1	-	TRBJ2-4	TGTGCCAGCAGTGAAGGACTGACGGTAGAGGATTCTGTTCAGTACTTC	CASSEGLTVEDSVQYF
-	TRBV7-6	-	TRBJ2-3	TGTGCCAGCAGCCCAACCTCGTCCAGACTAACAGATACGCAGTATTTT	CASSPTSSRLTDTQYF
TRBD1	TRBV11-2	-	TRBJ1-1	TGTGCCAGCAGCCCCCAGACAGGGCCTGAAGCTTTCTTT	CASSPQTGPEAFF
TRBD2	TRBV6-1	-	TRBJ2-1	TGTGCCATCGGTCTTAGCGGGGCCTCCTACAATGAGCAGTTCTTC	CAIGLSGASYNEQFF
TRBD1	TRBV13	-	TRBJ1-2	TGTGCCAGCAGCTTAGAGTGGTTAACAGGGGAAGTTGATGGCTACACCTTC	CASSLEWLTGEVDGYTF
TRBD2	TRBV15	-	TRBJ2-5	TGTGCCACCAGCAGAGATCGGGGGGTGTCGGAGACCCAGTACTTC	CATSRDRGVSETQYF
TRBD2	TRBV11-3	-	TRBJ2-2	TGTGCCAGCAGCTCCCGACTAGCGGGAGGATTCGGGGAGCTGTTTTTT	CASSSRLAGGFGELFF
-	TRBV11-2	-	TRBJ2-1	TGTGCCAGCATCTCAGGGGACTCCTACAATGAGCAGTTCTTC	CASISGDSYNEQFF
TRBD2	TRBV12-5	-	TRBJ2-3	TGTGCTAGTGGTTATGTAGCGGGAGCTGCAGATACGCAGTATTTT	CASGYVAGAADTQYF
-	TRBV7-2	-	TRBJ2-4	TGTGCCAGCAGCTTAGTCCCCGGGAATGGGGCCAAAAACATTCAGTACTTC	CASSLVPGNGAKNIQYF
TRBD1	TRBV19	-	TRBJ1-1	TGTGCCAGTAGTACCTGGACAGGGACGAACACTGAAGCTTTCTTT	CASSTWTGTNTEAFF
TRBD1	TRBV6-4	-	TRBJ2-1	TGTGCCAGCAGTGCCGACAGGGGGCTTTACAATGAGCAGTTCTTC	CASSADRGLYNEQFF
TRBD1	TRBV4-1	-	TRBJ2-3	TGCGCCAGCAGCCTCACAGGGGTAGATACGCAGTATTTT	CASSLTGVDTQYF
-	TRBV7-2	-	TRBJ1-2	TGTGCCAGCAGCCCTGATTCAGGGAGGGGTGGCTACACCTTC	CASSPDSGRGGYTF
TRBD2	TRBV28	-	TRBJ2-3	TGTGCCAGCAGTTTGAGGGAAAGCGGGGGTAGAGATACGCAGTATTTT	CASSLRESGGRDTQYF
TRBD2	TRBV27	-	TRBJ2-7	TGTGCCAGCAGTCCGGGACTATCCTACGAGCAGTACTTC	CASSPGLSYEQYF
TRBD2	TRBV5-1	once	TRBJ2-5	TGCGCCAGCAGCTTGGGGGGTAGCGGGAGATTCCGGGAGACCCAGTACTTC	CASSLGGSGRFRETQYF
-	TRBV6-5	-	TRBJ2-7	TGTGCCAGCAGTAGACAGAGCTCCTACGAGCAGTACTTC	CASSRQSSYEQYF
TRBD2	TRBV12-5	few	TRBJ2-3	TGTGCTAGTGGTTTGGGGACTAGCGGGAGCACAGATACGCAGTATTTT	CASGLGTSGSTDTQYF
TRBD1	TRBV4-2	-	TRBJ2-7	TGTGCCAGCAGCCAAGCACAGGGGGTAGGGTGGAGTGTGGAGCAGTACTTC	CASSQAQGVGWSVEQYF
TRBD2	TRBV7-2	once	TRBJ2-1	TGTGCCAGCAGCTTAGCCTTTAGCGGGACAACCTACAATGAGCAGTTCTTC	CASSLAFSGTTYNEQFF
-	TRBV5-1	once	TRBJ2-1	TGCGCCAGCAGCTTGGGGTCTCGGCTAGACTACAATGAGCAGTTCTTC	CASSLGSRLDYNEQFF
-	TRBV6-4	-	TRBJ2-3	TGTGCCAGCAGTGAAACAGGTGGCACAGATACGCAGTATTTT	CASSETGGTDTQYF
TRBD1	TRBV27	once	TRBJ2-3	TGTGCCAGCAGTTCTCCAGGGGGCTACACAGATACGCAGTATTTT	CASSSPGGYTDTQYF
-	TRBV7-9	-	TRBJ2-7	TGTGCCAGCAGCTTAGCTTCCGTCTACGAGCAGTACTTC	CASSLASVYEQYF
TRBD1	TRBV5-1	once	TRBJ2-5	TGCGCCAGCAGCTCTGGGGGACAGGGGGCGTCGGAGACCCAGTACTTC	CASSSGGQGASETQYF
-	TRBV7-9	-	TRBJ2-4	TGTGCCAGCAGTTCAAGTTCGGGACATCAAAACATTCAGTACTTC	CASSSSSGHQNIQYF